This is a list of T cell receptor beta chains from one sample in a study of technical replicates of blood from a handful of donors. The data were produced by immunoSEQ multiplex PCR, yet TCRdb's version contains in-frame clones alone and is incomplete. The sample gives around 50,000 clones, about 96% of which show up once; under 0.45% is in the top ten. The sequencing sample was made of T cells isolated from PBMCs. The receptors were gathered from a human donor in good health. CDR3s include the opening cysteine and the closing phenylalanine or tryptophan. D genes are given only for firm matches. Clone size is not always given. Where it is, it says once, few, many or a class for expanded clones.

V	J	D	size	DNA	CDR3
TRBV20-1	TRBJ1-2	NA	once	TGCAGTGCTAGTCAGGGTTATGGCTACACCTTC	CSASQGYGYTF
TRBV5-1	TRBJ2-7	TRBD2	NA	TGCGCCAGCAGCCTACCCCTAGCGGGAGTATCCGAGCAGTACTTC	CASSLPLAGVSEQYF
TRBV10-3	TRBJ2-7	NA	NA	TGTGCCATCAGTGACAGGGCCTACGAGCAGTACTTC	CAISDRAYEQYF
TRBV7-7	TRBJ2-2	TRBD1	NA	TGTGCTAGCAGCTCCCGGGACAGGGGGAACACCGGGGAGCTGTTTTTT	CASSSRDRGNTGELFF
TRBV19	TRBJ1-2	TRBD1	NA	TGTGCCAGTAGGACAGGGGGATCTAACTATGGCTACACCTTC	CASRTGGSNYGYTF
TRBV29-1	TRBJ2-1	NA	NA	TGCAGCGTTGCTTTGGCGGTTGATGAGCAGTTCTTC	CSVALAVDEQFF
TRBV7-2	TRBJ2-7	TRBD2	few	TGTGCCAGCAGCTTCGGGACTAGCGGGAGCTACGAGCAGTACTTC	CASSFGTSGSYEQYF
TRBV5-4	TRBJ2-3	NA	NA	TGTGCCAGCACCGTGGGGGGATCGTACACAGATACGCAGTATTTT	CASTVGGSYTDTQYF
TRBV7-3	TRBJ1-1	NA	NA	TGTGCCAGCAGCTTCCAGGGGAACACTGAAGCTTTCTTT	CASSFQGNTEAFF
TRBV11-3	TRBJ2-1	TRBD2	NA	TGTGCCAGCAGCTTGGCCGGGACTAGCGGTAATGAGCAGTTCTTC	CASSLAGTSGNEQFF
TRBV11-2	TRBJ2-7	TRBD2	NA	TGTGCCAGCAGCTTCGGCGGGAGAGGAGGCTCCTACGAGCAGTACTTC	CASSFGGRGGSYEQYF
TRBV5-1	TRBJ2-7	TRBD1	NA	TGCGCCAGCAGCTTGGGGGGGGACAGGGTCTCCTACGAGCAGTACTTC	CASSLGGDRVSYEQYF
TRBV7-9	TRBJ1-5	TRBD1	NA	TGTGCCAGCAGCTTTAGGGACAGGGGTCAGCATTTT	CASSFRDRGQHF
TRBV5-4	TRBJ2-7	NA	NA	TGTGCCAGCAGCTTCCGATTCGGGCAGGGAGGATACGAGCAGTACTTC	CASSFRFGQGGYEQYF
TRBV30	TRBJ1-5	NA	NA	TGTGCCTGGAGTCCTACAGGGATTCAGCCCCAGCATTTT	CAWSPTGIQPQHF
TRBV7-9	TRBJ1-3	NA	NA	TGTGCCAGCAGCCCACGACAGATTGGAAACACCATATATTTT	CASSPRQIGNTIYF
TRBV19	TRBJ1-2	NA	NA	TGTGCCAGTAGTATACGACAGGCGGAAGGCTACACCTTC	CASSIRQAEGYTF
TRBV29-1	TRBJ2-1	TRBD2	NA	TGCAGCGTTTTAGCTAGCGGGAGGGCCGGCGAGCAGTTCTTC	CSVLASGRAGEQFF
TRBV19	TRBJ2-5	NA	NA	TGTGCCAGTAGTATGACCAGGGCCGAGACCCAGTACTTC	CASSMTRAETQYF
TRBV19	TRBJ2-7	NA	NA	TGTGCCAGTAGGGACAGTTACGAGCAGTACTTC	CASRDSYEQYF
TRBV5-1	TRBJ1-5	NA	NA	TGCGCCAGCAGCCCCCAGGGCGCCCAGCCCCAGCATTTT	CASSPQGAQPQHF
TRBV4-1	TRBJ2-1	TRBD2	NA	TGCGCCAGCAGCCAAGATTTTCTAGCGGGAGGGGCCTACAATGAGCAGTTCTTC	CASSQDFLAGGAYNEQFF
TRBV6-5	TRBJ2-5	TRBD2	NA	TGTGCCAGCAGTTACCTGACTAGCGGACAAGAGACCCAGTACTTC	CASSYLTSGQETQYF
TRBV18	TRBJ1-2	NA	NA	TGTGCCAGCTCACCACTGGATTCGGGGGGCTACACCTTC	CASSPLDSGGYTF
TRBV11-1	TRBJ2-7	NA	NA	TGTGCCAGCAGCATAAACTCGGGAGCCCTCTACGAGCAGTACTTC	CASSINSGALYEQYF
TRBV11-3	TRBJ2-1	NA	once	TGTGCCAGCAGCTTAGATTCCGGATTCGGGGAGCAGTTCTTC	CASSLDSGFGEQFF
TRBV6-5	TRBJ2-1	NA	once	TGTGCCAGCAGTTCAAACTCTAACGATGAGCAGTTCTTC	CASSSNSNDEQFF
TRBV28	TRBJ1-2	TRBD1	NA	TGTGCCAGCAGTCGACAGGGGGAAAGGGGCTACACCTTC	CASSRQGERGYTF
TRBV5-5	TRBJ2-7	NA	once	TGTGCCAGCAGCGCCGGGGTTTTGGGAGAGCAGTACTTC	CASSAGVLGEQYF
TRBV29-1	TRBJ2-2	NA	NA	TGCAGCGTCCTATCGAACACCGGGGAGCTGTTTTTT	CSVLSNTGELFF
TRBV19	TRBJ1-5	NA	NA	TGTGCCAGTAGTATCGGGAGTAGCAATCAGCCCCAGCATTTT	CASSIGSSNQPQHF
TRBV6-5	TRBJ1-1	TRBD1	NA	TGTGCCAGCAGTTACTCAGGACAGGGGGACACTGAAGCTTTCTTT	CASSYSGQGDTEAFF
TRBV9	TRBJ2-7	TRBD1	NA	TGTGCCAGCAGCGTGGGACAGGGATCCGAGCAGTACTTC	CASSVGQGSEQYF
TRBV29-1	TRBJ1-2	TRBD1	once	TGCAGCGTTGAGGGGACAGGGGAGGATGGCTACACCTTC	CSVEGTGEDGYTF
TRBV5-1	TRBJ1-2	TRBD1	NA	TGCGCCAGCAGCATCAGACAGGGACAGGAGGGCTACACCTTC	CASSIRQGQEGYTF
TRBV9	TRBJ2-7	NA	NA	TGTGCCAGCAGCGTAGAAGTGGGCATTAATAGGTACGAGCAGTACTTC	CASSVEVGINRYEQYF
TRBV7-8	TRBJ2-3	NA	NA	TGTGCCAGCAGCTTACCGACTAGCACAGATACGCAGTATTTT	CASSLPTSTDTQYF
TRBV19	TRBJ2-3	TRBD2	NA	TGTGCCAGTAGTATAGGACTAGCGGGAACTAGCACAGATACGCAGTATTTT	CASSIGLAGTSTDTQYF
TRBV6-5	TRBJ2-7	TRBD2	NA	TGTGCCAGCAGACTTAACTGGGGGGGATCCTACGAGCAGTACTTC	CASRLNWGGSYEQYF
TRBV30	TRBJ2-5	NA	NA	TGTGCCTGGAGTGTACGAGGCGGGGCCCAAGAGACCCAGTACTTC	CAWSVRGGAQETQYF
TRBV23-1	TRBJ2-1	NA	NA	TGCGCCAGCAGGGAAGCGGGCACCTACAATGAGCAGTTCTTC	CASREAGTYNEQFF
TRBV28	TRBJ2-3	NA	NA	TGTGCCAGCAGACCTACTAGCAGCGATAGCACAGATACGCAGTATTTT	CASRPTSSDSTDTQYF
TRBV29-1	TRBJ2-7	NA	NA	TGCAGCGTTCGAGAACCGGGACAAATATACGAGCAGTACTTC	CSVREPGQIYEQYF
TRBV5-1	TRBJ1-3	NA	NA	TGCGCCAGCAGCCCGCGGACAGAACGTGGAAACACCATATATTTT	CASSPRTERGNTIYF
TRBV11-3	TRBJ2-3	NA	NA	TGTGCCAGCAGTTTTAGCGCGGCCACAGATACGCAGTATTTT	CASSFSAATDTQYF
TRBV2	TRBJ2-3	NA	NA	TGTGCCAGCAGTGAGATACTTGAGTATTTT	CASSEILEYF
TRBV6-1	TRBJ1-1	NA	NA	TGTGCCAGCAGTGAACGATTTTGGAAGGGGGACCCAACTGAAGCTTTCTTT	CASSERFWKGDPTEAFF
TRBV4-3	TRBJ2-7	NA	NA	TGCGCCAGCGGATATTCCCGGAGCTCCTACGAGCAGTACTTC	CASGYSRSSYEQYF
TRBV9	TRBJ1-2	NA	NA	TGTGCCAGCAGCCCTCTGCAGGGTACCGCCGGCTACACCTTC	CASSPLQGTAGYTF
TRBV25-1	TRBJ2-5	NA	NA	TGTGCCAGCACCCTATCTGACAGGACAGACCAAGAGACCCAGTACTTC	CASTLSDRTDQETQYF